The rows below give T cell receptor beta chains drawn from one sample of a study of neoadjuvant anti-PD-1 for oral cavity cancer. Sequencing used immunoSEQ multiplex PCR; TCRdb keeps in-frame clones, though not all of them. Seen here are about 32,000 clones, roughly 79% observed once, and the top ten hold around 3%. Sample: PBMCs, taken after nivolumab (anti-PD-1) treatment. All receptors come from a person aged 35-79 years with oral cavity squamous cell carcinoma. CDR3s include the opening cysteine and the closing phenylalanine or tryptophan.

CDR3: CSVELSWGGRGTDTQYF
V: TRBV29-1

CDR3: CASSVDTGSSGNTIYF
V: TRBV9

CDR3: CASSIDGGGFGELFF
V: TRBV19

CDR3: CASSLASGTGNTEAFF
V: TRBV7-2

CDR3: CASSESSWTGGASNQPQHF
V: TRBV10-2

CDR3: CASSPNGRTSGNTIYF
V: TRBV27

CDR3: CASSPRAGQGQPQHF
V: TRBV9

CDR3: CASSRLAGEETQYF
V: TRBV6-5

CDR3: CASSEASTGLRRKLFF
V: TRBV2

CDR3: CASSPGRRSYEQYF
V: TRBV7-2

CDR3: CASIQGSGYGYTF
V: TRBV7-9

CDR3: CASSRRAHGGYEQYF
V: TRBV18

CDR3: CASSQETTRVYEQFF
V: TRBV4-2

CDR3: CASSLGRTYEQYF
V: TRBV5-4

CDR3: CASSARRQGGEAFF
V: TRBV9

CDR3: CASSPRQGRIYEQYF
V: TRBV7-2

CDR3: CASSVGWGGGEQYF
V: TRBV9

CDR3: CASSVDPMNTEAFF
V: TRBV9

CDR3: CSVEDGPWNEQFF
V: TRBV29-1

CDR3: CASTSSGGAGETQYF
V: TRBV25-1

CDR3: CASSPPGDSNQPQHF
V: TRBV7-2

CDR3: CASSYSRQVGETQYF
V: TRBV6-5

CDR3: CASSQGGWDPAWFNYGYTF
V: TRBV14

CDR3: CASSVTGSNTEAFF
V: TRBV27

CDR3: CASSSRRGNLFF
V: TRBV27

CDR3: CASSSPGLAAIISNEQFF
V: TRBV28

CDR3: CASSQDSTGELFF
V: TRBV6-4

CDR3: CASSSRPNTGELFF
V: TRBV7-2

CDR3: CASSIQAGGQETQYF
V: TRBV9

CDR3: CASSGTRGTEAFF
V: TRBV10-2

CDR3: CASSGSSGTRINQPQHF
V: TRBV7-8

CDR3: CASSLDGQGAYQPQHF
V: TRBV11-2

CDR3: CASGNALGVPYEQYF
V: TRBV12-5

CDR3: CAISEGGRGMNTEAFF
V: TRBV10-3

CDR3: CASSSQGANTGELFF
V: TRBV7-7

CDR3: CATSRDPTGAGELFF
V: TRBV15

CDR3: CASSDNSGANVLTF
V: TRBV6-4

CDR3: CASTDSLGSGANVLTF
V: TRBV7-9